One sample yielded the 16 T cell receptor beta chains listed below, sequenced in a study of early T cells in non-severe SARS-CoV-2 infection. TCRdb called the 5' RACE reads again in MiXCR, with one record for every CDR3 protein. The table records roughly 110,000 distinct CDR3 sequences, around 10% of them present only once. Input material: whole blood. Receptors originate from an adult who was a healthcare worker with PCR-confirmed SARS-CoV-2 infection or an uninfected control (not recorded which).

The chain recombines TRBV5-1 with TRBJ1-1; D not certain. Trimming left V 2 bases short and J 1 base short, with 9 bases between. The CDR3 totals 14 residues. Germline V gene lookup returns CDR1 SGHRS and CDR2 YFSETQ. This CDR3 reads CASSFRTRNTEAFF. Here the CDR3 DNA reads TGCGCCAGCAGCTTCCGAACGAGGAACACTGAAGCTTTCTTT. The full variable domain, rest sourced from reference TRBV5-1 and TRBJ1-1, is KAGVTQTPRYLIKTRGQQVTLSCSPISGHRSVSWYQQTPGQGLQFLFEYFSETQRNKGNFPGRFSGRQFSNSRSEMNVSTLELGDSALYLCASSFRTRNTEAFFGQGTRLTVV.

As DNA, the CDR3 is TGCAGTGCTAGAGTACCCCCCCTTTCTAGCGGGATAATCTACGAGCAGTACTTC. It codes for CSARVPPLSSGIIYEQYF. This chain links TRBV20-1 with TRBJ2-7, with TRBD2 matching over 9 bases. The CDR3 totals 18 residues. With 1 base clipped from V and 3 bases from J, the junction kept 16 bases outside the gene matches. The germline V gene encodes CDR1 DFQATT and CDR2 SNEGSKA (reference sequence).

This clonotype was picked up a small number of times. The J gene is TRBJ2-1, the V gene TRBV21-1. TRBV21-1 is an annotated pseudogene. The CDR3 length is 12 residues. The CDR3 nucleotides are TGTGCCAGCAGCAAAGATATCCATGAGCAGTTCTTC. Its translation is CASSKDIHEQFF.

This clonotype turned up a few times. The CDR3, as DNA: TGTGCCAGCAGTTCCATAACCAGGGGTCAGCCCCAGCATTTT. Its protein product is CASSSITRGQPQHF. This chain uses TRBV28 with TRBJ1-5; D is perhaps TRBD1 (6 bases). Trimming removed 4 bases at V and 6 bases at J, with 13 bases between. CDR1 is MDHEN and CDR2 is SYDVKM in the germline V gene. The CDR3 has 14 amino acids. The full variable domain, completed using reference TRBV28 and TRBJ1-5, is DVKVTQSSRYLVKRTGEKVFLECVQDMDHENMFWYRQDPGLGLRLIYFSYDVKMKEKGDIPEGYSVSREKKERFSLILESASTNQTSMYLCASSSITRGQPQHFGDGTRLSIL.

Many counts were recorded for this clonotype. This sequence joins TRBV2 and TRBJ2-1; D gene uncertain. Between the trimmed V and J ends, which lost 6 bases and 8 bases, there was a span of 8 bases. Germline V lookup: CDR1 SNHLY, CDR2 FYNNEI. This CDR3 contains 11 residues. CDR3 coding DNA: TGTGCCAGCAGGGTTTTGGATGAGCAGTTCTTC. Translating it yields CASRVLDEQFF.

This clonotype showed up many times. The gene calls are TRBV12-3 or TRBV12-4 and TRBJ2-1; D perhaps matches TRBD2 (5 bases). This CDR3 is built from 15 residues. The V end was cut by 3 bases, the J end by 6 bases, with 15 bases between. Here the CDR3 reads CASSFRGLGGNEQFF. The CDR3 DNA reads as TGTGCCAGCAGTTTCCGCGGGCTGGGTGGCAATGAGCAGTTCTTC.

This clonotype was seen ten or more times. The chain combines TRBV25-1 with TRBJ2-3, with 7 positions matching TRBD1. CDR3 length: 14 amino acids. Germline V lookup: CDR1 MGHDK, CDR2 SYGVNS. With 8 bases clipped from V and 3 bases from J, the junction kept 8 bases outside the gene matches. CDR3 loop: CASGDRQGTDTQYF. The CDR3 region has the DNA TGTGCCAGCGGGGACCGACAGGGAACAGATACGCAGTATTTT. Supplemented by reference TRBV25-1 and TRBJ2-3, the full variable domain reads EADIYQTPRYLVIGTGKKITLECSQTMGHDKMYWYQQDPGMELHLIHYSYGVNSTEKGDLSSESTVSRIRTEHFPLTLESARPSHTSQYLCASGDRQGTDTQYFGPGTRLTVL.

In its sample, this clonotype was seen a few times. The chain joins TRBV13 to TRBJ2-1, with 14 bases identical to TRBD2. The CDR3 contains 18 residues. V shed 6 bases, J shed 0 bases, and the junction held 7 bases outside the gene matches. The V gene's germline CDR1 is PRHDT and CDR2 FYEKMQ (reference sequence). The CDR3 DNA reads TGTGCCAGCAGTCTGACTAGCGGGAGGGCCCTCTCCTACAATGAGCAGTTCTTC. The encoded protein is CASSLTSGRALSYNEQFF.

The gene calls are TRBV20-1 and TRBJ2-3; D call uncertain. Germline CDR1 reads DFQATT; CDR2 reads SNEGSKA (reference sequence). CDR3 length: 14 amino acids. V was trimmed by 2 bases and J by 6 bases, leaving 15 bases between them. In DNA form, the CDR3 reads TGCAGTGCTAGACACCCTGTGGAAGGGGATACGCAGTATTTT. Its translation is CSARHPVEGDTQYF.

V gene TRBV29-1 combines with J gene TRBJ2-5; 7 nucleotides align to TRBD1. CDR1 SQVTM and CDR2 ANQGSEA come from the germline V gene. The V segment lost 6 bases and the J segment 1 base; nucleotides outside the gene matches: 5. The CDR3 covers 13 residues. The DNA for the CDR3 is TGCAGCGTGGCCAGGACAGGCCAAGAGACCCAGTACTTC. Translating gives CSVARTGQETQYF.

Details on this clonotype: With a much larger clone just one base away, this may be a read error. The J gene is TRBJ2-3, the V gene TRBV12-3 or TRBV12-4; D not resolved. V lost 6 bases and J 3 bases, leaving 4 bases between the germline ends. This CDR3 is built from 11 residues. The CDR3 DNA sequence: TGTGCCAGCAGGCGGACAGATACGCAGTATTTT. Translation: CASRRTDTQYF.

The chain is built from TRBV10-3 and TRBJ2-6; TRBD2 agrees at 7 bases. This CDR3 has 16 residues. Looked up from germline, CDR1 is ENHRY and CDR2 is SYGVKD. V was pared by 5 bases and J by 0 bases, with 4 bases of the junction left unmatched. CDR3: CAISPSGSSGANVLTF. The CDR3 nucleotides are TGTGCCATCAGTCCTAGCGGCAGCTCTGGGGCCAACGTCCTGACTTTC.

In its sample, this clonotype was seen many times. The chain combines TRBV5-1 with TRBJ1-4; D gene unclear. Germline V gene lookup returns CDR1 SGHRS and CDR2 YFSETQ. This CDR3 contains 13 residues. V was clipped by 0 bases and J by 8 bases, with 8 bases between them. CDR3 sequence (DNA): TGCGCCAGCAGCTTGGGGCGGGCCGAAAAACTGTTTTTT. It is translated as CASSLGRAEKLFF.

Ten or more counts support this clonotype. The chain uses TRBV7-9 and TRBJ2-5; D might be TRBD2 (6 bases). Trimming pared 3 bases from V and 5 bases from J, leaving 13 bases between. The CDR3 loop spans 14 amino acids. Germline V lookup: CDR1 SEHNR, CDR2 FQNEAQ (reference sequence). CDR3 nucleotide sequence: TGTGCCAGCAGCTTCTCCGGGAGCGGTGAGACCCAGTACTTC. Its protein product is CASSFSGSGETQYF. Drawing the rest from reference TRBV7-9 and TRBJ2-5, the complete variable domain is DTGVSQNPRHKITKRGQNVTFRCDPISEHNRLYWYRQTLGQGPEFLTYFQNEAQLEKSRLLSDRFSAERPKGSFSTLEIQRTEQGDSAMYLCASSFSGSGETQYFGPGTRLLVL.

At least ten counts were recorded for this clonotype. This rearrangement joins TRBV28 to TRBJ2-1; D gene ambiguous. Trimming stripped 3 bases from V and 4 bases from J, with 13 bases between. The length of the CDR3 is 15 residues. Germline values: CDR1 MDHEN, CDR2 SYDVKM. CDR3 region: CASSFVGKLYNEQFF. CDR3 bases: TGTGCCAGCAGTTTCGTAGGGAAGCTATACAATGAGCAGTTCTTC.

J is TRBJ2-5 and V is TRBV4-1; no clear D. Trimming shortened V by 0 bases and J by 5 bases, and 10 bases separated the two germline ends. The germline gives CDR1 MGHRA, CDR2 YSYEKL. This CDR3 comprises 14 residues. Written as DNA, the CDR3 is TGCGCCAGCAGCCAAGATTGGCTTGGGGAGACCCAGTACTTC. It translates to CASSQDWLGETQYF.